This TCR beta chain stems from a study of T cells in Graves' hyperthyroidism and ophthalmopathy. Study-wide results and limits: Most thyroid clonotypes expanded above 0.001 were also detected in blood.

Uncontrolled infection, other autoimmune disease, pregnancy or lactation excluded patients. Together with thyroid ultrasound, orbital computed tomography, serum thyroxine and TRAb, clinical symptoms were used for diagnoses. An approximately 10 ml volume of fresh peripheral blood provided the PBMCs. It was RNA transcripts that yielded the amplified TCR beta CDR3 regions. The HTBI primer set drove a first-round RT-PCR of the TCR CDR3. Each CDR3 protein is one row after TCRdb ran MiXCR on the multiplex PCR reads. This sample yields about 640,000 distinct CDR3 sequences, of which less than 25% are seen a single time; approximately 30% belongs to the top ten. This clonotype occurred many times. Its antigen is currently unknown. Germline CDR1 and CDR2: MDHEN and SYDVKM. The CDR3 covers 14 residues. V was shortened by 5 bases and J by 5 bases, with 15 bases between the two germline ends.

The chain joins TRBV28 to TRBJ1-1, with a possible D match to TRBD1 (5 bases). Specimen: blood. The origin of this receptor is a man aged 25-45 years with Graves' ophthalmopathy. CDR3 amino acids: CASSMDKEKTEAFF. As DNA, the CDR3 is TGTGCCAGCAGTATGGACAAGGAAAAGACTGAAGCTTTCTTT.